This T cell receptor (beta chain) was recorded in a study of blood T cell repertoires in COVID-19. Study in general: Collection of acute and convalescent COVID-19 samples took place in the United States, Italy and Spain. T cells, B-cell-depleted T cells, or PBMCs provided the cDNA or gDNA that served as material.

The CDR3 consists of 15 residues. The ends were cut back, 1 base at V and 3 bases at J, with 13 bases in the middle. CDR1 is SGHRS and CDR2 is YFSETQ in the germline V gene. In the source study's methods: Reference gene primers were amplified, and this amplification served to estimate nucleated cell counts. TCRdb's table, derived via immunoSEQ multiplex PCR, lists solely in-frame clones and lacks some. V and J calls and clone size follow that table, whereas D and trimming were derived from the DNA. The repertoire has more than 200,000 clones, 88% of them found once; the top ten carry approximately 1.6%.

The sequencing input was peripheral blood. This sequence was found in a man in his sixties or seventies with acute or convalescent COVID-19. The chain uses TRBV5-1 and TRBJ2-5; possibly TRBD1 for D (6 bases). Here the CDR3 reads CASSLRGGGEETQYF. CDR3 sequence (DNA): TGCGCCAGCAGCTTGCGAGGGGGTGGTGAAGAGACCCAGTACTTC.